One sample yielded the 5 T cell receptor beta chains listed below, sequenced in a study of blood T cell repertoires in COVID-19. The assay was immunoSEQ multiplex PCR, and TCRdb's table has in-frame clones only and misses some. The table shows fewer than 250,000 clones, with about 80% occurring only once. The sample was peripheral blood. The receptors derive from a woman between 40 and 50 years old with active or convalescent COVID-19.

This clone was counted between two and nine times. The chain combines TRBV20-1 with TRBJ1-2, with D hard to call. CDR1 DFQATT and CDR2 SNEGSKA come from the germline V gene (reference sequence). The CDR3 loop spans 14 amino acids. V was pared by 3 bases and J by 4 bases, with 15 bases between. The chain's CDR3 is CSASMREYSYGYTF. CDR3 DNA: TGCAGTGCTAGTATGCGGGAATACAGCTATGGCTACACCTTC.

V is TRBV25-1 and J is TRBJ1-1; 7 bases map to TRBD1. V lost 4 bases, J lost 0 bases, and 11 bases stayed unmatched. The CDR3 is 17 residues long. CDR1 and CDR2 from the germline V gene are MGHDK and SYGVNS. The CDR3 spells CASSVLVRDSMNTEAFF. The CDR3 nucleotides read TGTGCCAGCAGTGTGTTGGTCCGGGACAGTATGAACACTGAAGCTTTCTTT.

This clone appeared many times. The chain has TRBV5-5 and TRBJ1-2; 7 bases align to TRBD1. The ends lost 5 bases at V and 7 bases at J; junction bases unmatched: 8. The CDR3 extends over 13 amino acids. Looked up from germline, CDR1 is SGHKS and CDR2 is YYEKEE (reference sequence). The DNA of the CDR3 is TGTGCCAGCAGTTTCGAGGGGGCCAGTGGCTACACCTTC. Its protein is CASSFEGASGYTF.

J is TRBJ2-7 and V is TRBV11-3, with 10 positions matching TRBD2. This CDR3 region has 15 residues. Losses at the gene ends were 5 bases for V and 5 bases for J; bases not matched to a gene: 9. Germline CDR1 and CDR2: SGHNT and YENEEA. CDR3 bases: TGTGCCAGCAGCCCCAATTCCGGGACTAGCGACGAGCAGTACTTC. This sequence encodes CASSPNSGTSDEQYF.

The genes are TRBV12-3 or TRBV12-4 and TRBJ1-6; D is ambiguous. V was cut by 5 bases and J by 14 bases, with 16 bases left in between. This CDR3 has 13 residues. The DNA for the CDR3 is TGTGCCAGCAGTGGACGGGGTGGAAGGGCCCTCCACTTT. It codes for CASSGRGGRALHF.